A single sample gave rise to the 8 T cell receptor beta chains below, sequenced in a study of early T cells in non-severe SARS-CoV-2 infection. TCRdb re-called the 5' RACE reads with MiXCR, one entry per CDR3 protein. The table lists fewer than 80,000 distinct CDR3 sequences, roughly 9% of them singletons. Sample: whole blood, taken at baseline. The source is an adult who was a healthcare worker with PCR-confirmed SARS-CoV-2 infection or an uninfected control (not recorded which).

This clonotype has just a few counts. This sequence joins TRBV6-1 and TRBJ2-4, with no clear D. The CDR3 extends over 13 amino acids. CDR1 and CDR2 from the germline V gene are MNHNS and SASEGT. Trimming pared 2 bases from V and 5 bases from J, leaving 7 bases between. In DNA, the CDR3 is TGTGCCAGCAGTGAACTGTACGAAAACATTCAGTACTTC. Translation: CASSELYENIQYF.

This clonotype was observed at least ten times. The chain carries TRBV12-3 or TRBV12-4 and TRBJ1-4; D ambiguous. This CDR3 is built from 14 residues. V lost 1 base and J lost 8, with 11 bases in between. CDR3 amino acids: CASSLEAPSEKLFF. CDR3 DNA sequence: TGTGCCAGCAGTTTAGAGGCACCCTCCGAAAAACTGTTTTTT.

This clonotype appeared a few times. The rearrangement joins TRBV19 to TRBJ2-1; tentative D call: TRBD1 (6 bases). V was clipped by 5 bases and J by 8 bases, with 16 bases between them. From germline, CDR1 is LNHDA and CDR2 SQIVND (reference sequence). CDR3 length equals 14 residues. As DNA, the CDR3 is TGTGCCAGTAGTCCCCGAACAGGGCAGGATGAGCAGTTCTTC. Protein product: CASSPRTGQDEQFF.

The CDR3 region has the DNA TGCGCCAGCAGCGGTCTACAGGGTGCGGGCACCGGGGAGCTGTTTTTT. It encodes CASSGLQGAGTGELFF. The rearrangement links TRBV5-1 to TRBJ2-2; TRBD1 might be the D (6 bases). The CDR3 spans 16 residues. Deletions cut 4 bases from V and 4 bases from J, with 17 bases between. Germline CDR1 SGHRS, CDR2 YFSETQ.

The rearrangement joins TRBV6-5 to TRBJ2-3, with 11 bases fitting TRBD2. This CDR3 has 14 amino acids. Trimming at V came to 6 bases and at J to 9 bases, leaving 8 bases not matched to a gene. Germline-derived CDR1 and CDR2 are MNHEY and SVGAGI. For the CDR3, the DNA is TGTGCCAGCAGACCCGGACTAGCGGGTGGCACGCAGTATTTT. This sequence encodes CASRPGLAGGTQYF.

This clonotype occurred a few times. The chain employs TRBV19 and TRBJ1-5; D not certain. The CDR3 length is 13 residues. In germline, CDR1 is LNHDA, CDR2 SQIVND (reference sequence). Trimming removed 8 bases at V and 3 bases at J, with 11 bases between. CDR3 DNA sequence: TGTGCCAGTCGCTGGACTGTCAATCAGCCCCAGCATTTT. Protein: CASRWTVNQPQHF.

This clonotype was counted a few times. CDR3 sequence: CASSSPGDRLAKNIQYF. In DNA, the CDR3 is TGTGCCAGCAGCTCCCCGGGCGACAGGCTAGCCAAAAACATTCAGTACTTC. The chain employs TRBV7-9 and TRBJ2-4, with D perhaps TRBD1 (6 bases). Germline CDR1 and CDR2: SEHNR and FQNEAQ (reference sequence). V was pared by 4 bases and J by 0 bases, with 16 bases between. The length of the CDR3 is 17 residues. Filled out from reference TRBV7-9 and TRBJ2-4, the complete variable domain reads DTGVSQNPRHKITKRGQNVTFRCDPISEHNRLYWYRQTLGQGPEFLTYFQNEAQLEKSRLLSDRFSAERPKGSFSTLEIQRTEQGDSAMYLCASSSPGDRLAKNIQYFGAGTRLSVL.

This clonotype was recorded many times. The chain has TRBV9 and TRBJ2-2, with 8 bases identical to TRBD1. The CDR3 is 17 amino acids. Germline V lookup: CDR1 SGDLS, CDR2 YYNGEE. V trimming: 3 bases; J trimming: 0 bases; junction bases outside the gene matches: 7. The CDR3 here is CASSAARDRTNTGELFF. The CDR3 nucleotides read TGTGCCAGCAGCGCCGCCAGGGACAGGACGAACACCGGGGAGCTGTTTTTT.